The 25 T cell receptor beta chains below all came from one sample that was sequenced in a study of early T cells in non-severe SARS-CoV-2 infection (dated by TCRdb to about 2021). Libraries were built with 5' RACE. Sequencing used a NextSeq 500. The public reads were run again by TCRdb, first through fastp at Q25 and then through MiXCR, and only productive beta chains were kept. Records with the same CDR3 protein are collapsed into one entry carrying the most frequent genes and DNA. The sample records around 60,000 distinct CDR3 sequences, about 12% of which are singletons. The ten largest clones take up roughly 4% of the sample. What was sequenced was whole blood. These receptors were taken from an adult who was a healthcare worker with PCR-confirmed SARS-CoV-2 infection or an uninfected control (not recorded which).

This clonotype came up a few times. The gene calls are TRBV5-1 and TRBJ2-1; D unresolved. Trimming left V 0 bases short and J 3 bases short, with 7 bases between. Germline loops: CDR1 SGHRS, CDR2 YFSETQ. CDR3 length: 14 amino acids. CDR3 region: CASSLGNRYNEQFF. In DNA form, the CDR3 reads TGCGCCAGCAGCTTGGGCAACCGCTACAATGAGCAGTTCTTC.

This clonotype was observed many times. The gene calls are TRBV29-1 and TRBJ2-7; a weak D match, TRBD2 (5 bases). Germline CDR1 SQVTM, CDR2 ANQGSEA. Between the trimmed V and J ends, which lost 6 bases and 1 base, there was a span of 10 bases. The CDR3 is made up of 12 amino acids. The CDR3 DNA follows: TGCAGCGTGCGGGCCCCGTCCTACGAGCAGTACTTC. Protein: CSVRAPSYEQYF.

This clonotype occurred a few times. The gene calls are TRBV19 and TRBJ2-6; 9 bases map to TRBD1. From germline, CDR1 is LNHDA and CDR2 SQIVND (reference sequence). The CDR3 contains 17 residues. The trim removed 7 bases at V and 0 bases at J, leaving 7 bases unmatched. This chain's CDR3 is CASTLTGGLSGANVLTF. CDR3 in DNA: TGTGCCAGTACCTTAACAGGGGGCCTCTCTGGGGCCAACGTCCTGACTTTC. The full variable domain, rest sourced from reference TRBV19 and TRBJ2-6, is DGGITQSPKYLFRKEGQNVTLSCEQNLNHDAMYWYRQDPGQGLRLIYYSQIVNDFQKGDIAEGYSVSREKKESFPLTVTSAQKNPTAFYLCASTLTGGLSGANVLTFGAGSRLTVL.

The chain combines TRBV30 with TRBJ2-7; D gene unclear. This CDR3 is 13 amino acids long. V gave up 4 bases and J gave up 0 bases, with 10 bases separating them. Germline assignment: CDR1 GTSNPN and CDR2 SVGIG (reference sequence). CDR3 protein: CAWTDPLSYEQYF. CDR3 coding DNA: TGTGCCTGGACCGACCCGCTCTCCTACGAGCAGTACTTC. Complete variable domain (other parts from reference TRBV30 and TRBJ2-7): SQTIHQWPATLVQPVGSPLSLECTVEGTSNPNLYWYRQAAGRGLQLLFYSVGIGQISSEVPQNLSASRPQDRQFILSSKKLLLSDSGFYLCAWTDPLSYEQYFGPGTRLTVT.

This clonotype has just a few counts. The rearrangement uses TRBV12-3 or TRBV12-4 and TRBJ1-5, with unresolved D. V lost 6 bases and J 7 bases, leaving 13 bases between the germline ends. There are 13 residues in the CDR3. CDR3 region: CASSLQRGQPQHF. Written as DNA, the CDR3 is TGTGCCAGCAGCCTACAGCGCGGACAGCCCCAGCATTTT.

V gene TRBV7-2 combines with J gene TRBJ2-7, with TRBD2 identical over 7 bases. CDR1 and CDR2 from the germline V gene are SGHTA and FQGNSA. V was clipped by 1 base and J by 3 bases; unmatched bases: 6. CDR3 length equals 15 residues. The CDR3 DNA reads TGTGCCAGCAGCTTAGGTGCAGCGGGGTACTACGAGCAGTACTTC. Its protein product is CASSLGAAGYYEQYF. Based on the CDR3 plus reference TRBV7-2 and TRBJ2-7, the full variable domain is GAGVSQSPSNKVTEKGKDVELRCDPISGHTALYWYRQSLGQGLEFLIYFQGNSAPDKSGLPSDRFSAERTGGSVSTLTIQRTQQEDSAVYLCASSLGAAGYYEQYFGPGTRLTVT.

This rearrangement joins TRBV2 to TRBJ1-5; 7 nucleotides match TRBD1. The CDR3 runs 13 residues. Germline V gives CDR1 SNHLY, CDR2 FYNNEI. Germline trimming cut 6 bases from V and 4 bases from J; bases unmatched to any gene: 3. The CDR3 region is CASRTTGNQPQHF. The CDR3 DNA reads TGTGCCAGCAGAACGACAGGGAATCAGCCCCAGCATTTT.

This clonotype has a handful of counts. The rearrangement links TRBV4-1 to TRBJ1-3, with a possible D match to TRBD1 (5 bases). Germline assignment: CDR1 MGHRA and CDR2 YSYEKL. This CDR3 comprises 16 residues. V was cut by 3 bases and J by 0 bases, with 12 bases left in between. CDR3 in amino acids: CASSQAGLLSGNTIYF. CDR3 nucleotides: TGCGCCAGCAGCCAGGCGGGACTCCTCTCTGGAAACACCATATATTTT.

This clonotype was seen repeatedly, ten times or more. The V call is TRBV20-1, the J call TRBJ2-7, with D maybe TRBD2 (6 bases). This CDR3 has 14 residues. Germline V gene sequence: CDR1 DFQATT, CDR2 SNEGSKA (reference sequence). Trimming stripped 5 bases from V and 2 bases from J, with 16 bases between. In DNA form, the CDR3 reads TGCAGTGCTCCTATTCTAGCGAAAGCCTACGAGCAGTACTTC. This codes for CSAPILAKAYEQYF.

This clonotype has ten or more counts. The V and J genes are TRBV20-1 and TRBJ2-5; TRBD1 is a possible D gene (6 bases). The V gene lost 4 bases and the J gene lost 5 bases, with 17 bases spanning the gap. CDR1 is DFQATT and CDR2 is SNEGSKA in the germline V gene (reference sequence). This CDR3 comprises 14 residues. The CDR3 sequence is CSAITGNGEETQYF. The CDR3 nucleotides are TGCAGTGCTATAACAGGGAACGGAGAGGAGACCCAGTACTTC.

The chain combines TRBV20-1 with TRBJ2-1, with 16 nucleotides matching TRBD2. CDR1 is DFQATT, CDR2 SNEGSKA, per germline (reference sequence). There are 18 residues in the CDR3. Germline trimming cut 5 bases from V and 3 bases from J; bases unmatched to any gene: 10. The CDR3 here is CSAHPGTSGGAIYNEQFF. The DNA for the CDR3 is TGCAGTGCTCACCCCGGGACTAGCGGGGGGGCGATCTACAATGAGCAGTTCTTC.

This clonotype has ten or more counts. CDR3 region: CASSEQAGSEAFF. The DNA of the CDR3 is TGTGCCAGCAGTGAACAGGCCGGTTCCGAAGCTTTCTTT. V and J are TRBV12-3 or TRBV12-4 and TRBJ1-1; TRBD1 is a possible D gene (5 bases). V was clipped by 5 bases and J by 8 bases, with 15 bases between them. The CDR3 consists of 13 residues.

This clonotype was observed a few times. The CDR3 here is CASSSTGRDQPQHF. DNA of the CDR3: TGTGCCAGCAGCAGTACAGGGAGGGATCAGCCCCAGCATTTT. This chain connects TRBV7-9 to TRBJ1-5, with TRBD1 as a possible D gene (6 bases). Germline CDR1 SEHNR, CDR2 FQNEAQ (reference sequence). This CDR3 has 14 residues. The V and J ends lost 5 bases and 5 bases respectively, with 13 bases between them.

This clonotype was detected many times. The chain joins TRBV7-2 to TRBJ2-1; 7 bases agree with TRBD1. Germline CDR1 SGHTA, CDR2 FQGNSA. The CDR3 loop spans 14 amino acids. V lost 5 bases, J lost 6 bases, and 7 bases stayed unmatched. The CDR3 here is CASSIRQGANEQFF. Written as DNA, the CDR3 is TGTGCCAGCAGCATCCGACAGGGCGCCAATGAGCAGTTCTTC.

The J gene is TRBJ2-5, the V gene TRBV12-3 or TRBV12-4, with no clear D. V lost 3 bases, J lost 1 base, and 6 bases lay in between. CDR3 length: 13 amino acids. CDR3 nucleotide sequence: TGTGCCAGCAGTTTTGGCAGCCAAGAGACCCAGTACTTC. Protein sequence: CASSFGSQETQYF.

This clonotype was observed at least ten times. This chain joins TRBV4-3 and TRBJ2-3, with a tentative D call TRBD2 (5 bases). This CDR3 spans 16 amino acids. Trimming pared 3 bases from V and 1 base from J, leaving 14 bases between. Looked up from germline, CDR1 is LGHNA and CDR2 is YSLEER. The CDR3 reads CASSHTTAGGTDTQYF. In DNA form, the CDR3 reads TGCGCCAGCAGCCACACGACTGCCGGGGGCACAGATACGCAGTATTTT.

This clonotype was detected ten times or more. This rearrangement joins TRBV5-6 to TRBJ1-5, with D hard to call. From germline, CDR1 is SGHDT and CDR2 YYEEEE. This CDR3 comprises 15 residues. With 6 bases removed from V and 4 bases from J, the gap between germline ends came to 17 bases. The CDR3 region is CASNIYLVQNQPQHF. The CDR3 coding sequence is TGTGCCAGCAACATCTACCTCGTTCAAAATCAGCCCCAGCATTTT.

This clonotype showed up just a few times. The chain recombines TRBV12-3 or TRBV12-4 with TRBJ2-5; D may be TRBD1 or TRBD2 (5 bases each). This CDR3 is 14 amino acids long. Trimming left V 5 bases short and J 2 bases short, with 12 bases between. CDR3 DNA: TGTGCCAGCAGTAGAAGGGACGGGCAAGAGACCCAGTACTTC. Encoded protein: CASSRRDGQETQYF.

The V and J genes are TRBV12-3 or TRBV12-4 and TRBJ1-6; tentative D call: TRBD1 (6 bases). The CDR3 loop spans 13 amino acids. V lost 6 bases, J lost 8 bases, and 11 bases lay in between. The CDR3 reads CASSVNRDSPLHF. The CDR3 DNA reads as TGTGCCAGCAGCGTAAACAGGGATTCACCCCTCCACTTT.

The genes are TRBV5-1 and TRBJ2-1; weak D call: TRBD1 (6 bases). This CDR3 has 15 residues. V shed 0 bases and J shed 9 bases, with 16 bases lying between them. Germline V gene data show CDR1 as SGHRS and CDR2 as YFSETQ. This CDR3 reads CASSLGPGEWGEQFF. The CDR3 region has the DNA TGCGCCAGCAGCTTGGGTCCAGGGGAGTGGGGTGAGCAGTTCTTC.

The gene calls are TRBV27 and TRBJ1-1, with D maybe TRBD1 (6 bases). Germline V gene sequence: CDR1 MNHEY, CDR2 SMNVEV (reference sequence). V was trimmed by 7 bases and J by 0 bases, leaving 15 bases between them. CDR3 length: 15 residues. The CDR3 bases are TGTGCCAGCATGTCTTACCCAGGGGTGAACACTGAAGCTTTCTTT. It is translated as CASMSYPGVNTEAFF.

This clonotype has a handful of counts. V and J are TRBV29-1 and TRBJ2-3; a weak D match, TRBD2 (7 bases). The CDR3 runs 15 residues. Trimming stripped 1 base from V and 9 bases from J, with 20 bases between. CDR1 and CDR2 from the germline V gene are SQVTM and ANQGSEA. CDR3 region: CSVEGLGGGARTQYF. Written as DNA, the CDR3 is TGCAGCGTTGAAGGCCTGGGTGGGGGGGCACGGACGCAGTATTTT.

The chain links TRBV5-1 to TRBJ2-3; TRBD1 matches 8 bases. V gave up 1 base and J gave up 3 bases; unmatched junction bases: 13. The germline CDR1 and CDR2 sequences are SGHRS and YFSETQ. This CDR3 has 18 amino acids. CDR3: CASSLRGKAGGATDTQYF. The DNA for the CDR3 is TGCGCCAGCAGCTTGAGAGGAAAGGCAGGGGGCGCGACAGATACGCAGTATTTT. Looking up the rest from reference TRBV5-1 and TRBJ2-3 gives the full variable domain: KAGVTQTPRYLIKTRGQQVTLSCSPISGHRSVSWYQQTPGQGLQFLFEYFSETQRNKGNFPGRFSGRQFSNSRSEMNVSTLELGDSALYLCASSLRGKAGGATDTQYFGPGTRLTVL.

This clonotype appeared many times. The chain joins TRBV29-1 to TRBJ2-5; D might be TRBD2 (6 bases). This CDR3 spans 14 amino acids. Looked up from germline, CDR1 is SQVTM and CDR2 is ANQGSEA. With 7 bases removed from V and 4 bases from J, the gap between germline ends came to 19 bases. The CDR3 spells CSGQEGSGRETQYF. CDR3 in DNA: TGCAGCGGCCAGGAGGGCTCTGGGAGAGAGACCCAGTACTTC.

V and J are TRBV6-4 and TRBJ2-3, with D tentatively TRBD1 (7 bases). Germline CDR1 MRHNA, CDR2 SNTAGT. V lost 3 bases, J lost 4 bases, and 17 bases lay in between. The CDR3 is 16 amino acids. The CDR3 coding sequence is TGTGCCAGCAGTGAAGGGGCAACAGGGGAGGCAGATACGCAGTATTTT. Translation: CASSEGATGEADTQYF.